This T cell receptor beta chain is from a study of beta chain features in type 1 diabetes. Study in general: The patient and healthy donor groups were comparable for age, gender and cell yields. Whole-study findings and limits: There was a moderate but significant shortening of TCRB CDR3s in all four CD4+ subsets of Type 1 diabetes patients. Comparison showed that naive, central memory and Treg TCRB repertoires appeared more similar among patients than among healthy donors.

The investigators reverse transcribed all of the isolated RNA, so they sequenced expressed TCRB transcripts. Profiling relied on immunoSEQ multiplex PCR, and the TCRdb table lists in-frame clones only, not all of them. The repertoire holds a few hundred thousand clones, with more than 11% as singletons. There are a few counts of this clone. Its antigen is currently unknown. The sequenced sample was naive CD4+ T cells from blood. The receptor was derived from a man aged 25 to 45 with type 1 diabetes.

This chain's CDR3 is CASSVGLAGAPTGELFF. CDR3 coding DNA: TGTGCCAGCAGCGTGGGACTAGCGGGAGCCCCCACCGGGGAGCTGTTTTTT. The chain couples TRBV5-4 to TRBJ2-2; 14 bases agree with TRBD2. The CDR3 contains 17 residues. V lost 4 bases and J lost 4; bases outside the gene matches: 6. From germline, CDR1 is SGHNT and CDR2 YYREEE (reference sequence).